This T cell receptor beta chain derives from a study of tissue T cells after allogeneic stem cell transplantation. Study as a whole: Pathologist review favored tissue samples showing histologically apparent lymphocytes.

Autopsy tissues included GI tract, liver, skin and lymphoid organs. The study's findings and limits: Tissue-detected TCR repertoire was only partly captured by blood and spleen T cells. Anatomically similar tissues had similar TCR repertoires within each patient.

For this clone: Its antigen is unidentified.

Per the germline V gene, CDR1 is MNHEY and CDR2 is SMNVEV (reference sequence). V was shortened by 5 bases and J by 0 bases, with 11 bases between the two germline ends. The CDR3 covers 16 residues. TCRdb's copy holds only in-frame clones and misses some; the assay was immunoSEQ multiplex PCR. Seen here are approximately 8,800 clones, 56% observed once, and the top ten hold under 20%. The clonotype originates from a female donor older than 55 with lung cancer. J is TRBJ1-6 and V is TRBV27; D is ambiguous. Here the sequenced sample was tissue from the jejunum, taken at autopsy. The CDR3 protein is CASSLQQSSYNSPLHF. In DNA form, the CDR3 reads TGTGCCAGCAGTCTCCAACAGAGCTCCTATAATTCACCCCTCCACTTT.